This TCR beta chain was obtained from a study of blood T cell repertoires in COVID-19. Turning to the study itself: Sources were T cells, B-cell-depleted T cells, or PBMCs; the material itself was cDNA or gDNA.

In the source study's methods: How many nucleated cells were present was estimated from reference gene primer amplification. Some clones are missing from TCRdb's copy, which holds only in-frame ones; the method was immunoSEQ multiplex PCR. The DNA was the basis for D and trimming; V, J and clone size are from that table. The table has about 150,000 clones, approximately 80% seen once; the top ten hold roughly 4.9%. The CDR3 length is 16 residues. CDR1 is SGDLS and CDR2 is YYNGEE in the germline V gene. J was trimmed by 5 bases and V by 0 bases; bases with no gene match: 4. Participants in the exposed group had met a COVID-19 case in the 2 weeks before joining the study.

This TCR was recovered from a man in his 70s who had been exposed to COVID-19. V is TRBV9 and J is TRBJ1-4; the match to TRBD1 covers 10 bases. The sequenced sample consisted of PBMCs or T cells enriched from blood (not recorded which). The CDR3 DNA sequence: TGTGCCAGCAGCGTAGGAGGGGGACAGGGGAATGAAAAACTGTTTTTT. This codes for CASSVGGGQGNEKLFF.